The 7 T cell receptor beta chains below were found in one sample sequenced in a study of blood T cell repertoires in COVID-19. This table comes from immunoSEQ multiplex PCR, and its TCRdb copy is limited to in-frame clones, with some not included. Among about 220,000 clones listed, under 90% were seen once. Sequenced: peripheral blood. These receptors were taken from a woman at least 80 years old with acute or convalescent COVID-19.

This chain joins TRBV29-1 and TRBJ2-1, with 15 bases lining up with TRBD2. The CDR3 has 14 amino acids. Germline loops: CDR1 SQVTM, CDR2 ANQGSEA. The CDR3, as DNA: TGCACCAACCGGGGGACTAGCGGGGGGCCAGAACTGTTCTTC. It specifies CTNRGTSGGPELFF.

The rearrangement links TRBV19 to TRBJ2-7, with 10 nucleotides matching TRBD1. CDR1 and CDR2 (germline): LNHDA, SQIVND (reference sequence). There are 15 residues in the CDR3. V shed 2 bases and J 6 bases; nucleotides not matched to a gene: 7. The CDR3 region has the DNA TGTGCCAGTAGTATAAGTGGGACAGGGGCCCTCGAGCAGTACTTC. It specifies CASSISGTGALEQYF.

This clone has more than one count but fewer than ten. V and J are TRBV5-1 and TRBJ1-2; TRBD1 aligns across 10 bases. The CDR3 is made up of 14 amino acids. The junction had 2 bases not matched to a gene; V was cut back by 0 bases and J by 6 bases. From germline, CDR1 is SGHRS and CDR2 YFSETQ. The DNA of the CDR3 is TGCGCCAGCAGCTTGGGACAGGGGGCTGATGGCTACACCTTC. As protein: CASSLGQGADGYTF.

The gene calls are TRBV10-3 and TRBJ2-7; no clear D gene. The CDR3 has 15 amino acids. Deletions cut 2 bases from V and 5 bases from J, with 16 bases between. Per germline, CDR1 ENHRY and CDR2 SYGVKD. CDR3: CAISEERSYGDEQYF. In DNA, the CDR3 is TGTGCCATCAGTGAGGAGAGGAGTTACGGCGACGAGCAGTACTTC.

V is TRBV3-1 (or the pseudogene TRBV3-2) and J is TRBJ2-6, with a possible D match to TRBD1 (5 bases). Deletions cut 0 bases from V and 4 bases from J, with 10 bases between. The CDR3 is 16 residues long. Germline CDR1 is LGHDT and CDR2 is YNNKEL (reference sequence). The CDR3 reads CASSQDMGPGANVLTF. DNA for the CDR3: TGTGCCAGCAGCCAAGATATGGGGCCGGGGGCCAACGTCCTGACTTTC.

This clone was found a few times. In the same sample, other DNA sequences code for this CDR3. The chain has TRBV19 and TRBJ1-2, with D tentatively TRBD1 (5 bases). V was cut by 3 bases and J by 1 base, with 9 bases left in between. CDR1 is LNHDA and CDR2 is SQIVND in the germline V gene (reference sequence). The CDR3 totals 14 residues. The CDR3 bases are TGTGCCAGTAGTATTACAGGTGATAACTATGGCTACACCTTC. This codes for CASSITGDNYGYTF. Full variable domain (remainder filled in from reference TRBV19 and TRBJ1-2): DGGITQSPKYLFRKEGQNVTLSCEQNLNHDAMYWYRQDPGQGLRLIYYSQIVNDFQKGDIAEGYSVSREKKESFPLTVTSAQKNPTAFYLCASSITGDNYGYTFGSGTRLTVV.

This chain links TRBV23-1 with TRBJ2-6; D is ambiguous. TRBV23-1 is annotated as an ORF whose role is uncertain. V was pared by 4 bases and J by 1 base, with 8 bases between. The CDR3 runs to 15 residues. The DNA of the CDR3 is TGCGCCAGCAGTCCCCCCGGGTCTGGGGCCAACGTCCTGACTTTC. Translated, it gives CASSPPGSGANVLTF.